This is a list of T cell receptor beta chains from one sample in a study of T cells in Graves' hyperthyroidism and ophthalmopathy. MiXCR was run by TCRdb on the multiplex PCR reads, yielding one entry per CDR3 protein. The data contain hundreds of thousands of distinct CDR3 sequences, around 13% of them singletons. The sequenced sample consisted of blood. The receptors were sampled from a woman aged 18-29 years with Graves' hyperthyroidism. Both conserved end residues are part of each CDR3. A D gene is named only where the DNA matches it firmly. For some rows the clone size is stated as once, few or many, or as a class when expanded; others skip it.

j_gene	d_gene	len	v_gene	abundance	CDR3aa	CDR3nt
TRBJ2-1	TRBD1	16	TRBV5-1	many	CASSSSGQGADNEQFF	TGCGCCAGCAGCTCCTCGGGACAGGGGGCGGACAATGAGCAGTTCTTC
TRBJ1-5	TRBD1	16	TRBV20-1	.	CSAWDRGRDSNQPQHF	TGCAGTGCTTGGGACAGGGGGAGGGATAGCAATCAGCCCCAGCATTTT
TRBJ2-7	.	15	TRBV28	many	CASSKTTASSYEQYF	TGTGCCAGCAGTAAGACGACGGCTAGCTCCTACGAGCAGTACTTC
TRBJ2-6	.	17	TRBV9	.	CASSAPGRPSGANVLTF	TGTGCCAGCAGCGCTCCGGGACGGCCCTCTGGGGCCAACGTCCTGACTTTC
TRBJ1-2	.	13	TRBV20-1	many	CSARPQTDYGYTF	TGCAGTGCTAGACCCCAGACAGACTATGGCTACACCTTC
TRBJ1-5	.	15	TRBV19	.	CASSIDISPGQPQHF	TGTGCCAGTAGTATAGATATATCGCCCGGGCAGCCCCAGCATTTT
TRBJ2-5	.	11	TRBV20-1	many	CSARIGETQYF	TGCAGTGCTAGGATCGGGGAGACCCAGTACTTC
TRBJ2-2	.	11	TRBV30	few	CAWSGSGELFF	TGTGCCTGGAGTGGGTCCGGGGAGCTGTTTTTT
TRBJ2-2	.	12	TRBV28	.	CASSPPSGELFF	TGTGCCAGCAGCCCCCCGTCCGGGGAGCTGTTTTTT
TRBJ2-5	.	13	TRBV28	many	CASRGHTQETQYF	TGTGCCAGCAGGGGACATACTCAAGAGACCCAGTACTTC
TRBJ2-7	TRBD1	15	TRBV19	.	CASSMTGQGNYEQYF	TGTGCCAGTAGTATGACCGGACAGGGGAACTACGAGCAGTACTTC
TRBJ2-4	.	16	TRBV11-2	few	CASSFGARIEKNIQYF	TGTGCCAGCAGCTTTGGTGCCAGGATAGAAAAAAACATTCAGTACTTC
TRBJ2-7	TRBD2	14	TRBV6-1	many	CASSQRTSGYEQYF	TGTGCCAGCAGCCAGAGGACTAGCGGATACGAGCAGTACTTC
TRBJ2-5	TRBD2	15	TRBV20-1	.	CSARVAGGSQETQYF	TGCAGTGCTAGAGTAGCGGGAGGGAGCCAAGAGACCCAGTACTTC
TRBJ1-2	TRBD1	14	TRBV18	many	CASSPQTGDYGYTF	TGTGCCAGCTCACCCCAGACAGGGGACTATGGCTACACCTTC
TRBJ2-4	TRBD2	16	TRBV11-2	many	CASTLIPHTGGNIQYF	TGTGCCAGCACCTTGATTCCCCACACGGGGGGGAACATTCAGTACTTC
TRBJ2-2	TRBD1	16	TRBV7-9	few	CASSSGQGKNTGELFF	TGTGCCAGCAGCTCGGGACAGGGGAAGAACACCGGGGAGCTGTTTTTT
TRBJ2-3	.	16	TRBV24-1	many	CATSDLLKQDTDTQYF	TGTGCCACCAGTGATTTGCTGAAACAGGACACAGATACGCAGTATTTT
TRBJ2-3	.	16	TRBV7-9	many	CASSLGGYQLTDTQYF	TGTGCCAGCAGCTTAGGAGGGTATCAACTCACAGATACGCAGTATTTT
TRBJ1-2	TRBD1	15	TRBV9	many	CASSVNRDSRYGYTF	TGTGCCAGCAGCGTGAACCGGGACAGTCGCTATGGCTACACCTTC
TRBJ2-7	TRBD2	16	TRBV7-9	.	CASSLTGGAFSYEQYF	TGTGCCAGCAGCTTAACGGGAGGGGCCTTCTCCTACGAGCAGTACTTC
TRBJ2-4	.	14	TRBV7-9	.	CASSFGKGKNIQYF	TGTGCCAGCAGCTTTGGGAAGGGCAAAAACATTCAGTACTTC
TRBJ1-6	.	14	TRBV5-1	many	CASSSDSYNSPLHF	TGCGCCAGCAGCTCGGACAGCTATAATTCACCCCTCCACTTT
TRBJ1-3	.	15	TRBV28	many	CASSTAVLRGNTIYF	TGTGCCAGCAGTACCGCTGTTTTACGTGGAAACACCATATATTTT
TRBJ1-3	.	14	TRBV7-9	few	CASSRGPHRNTIYF	TGTGCCAGCAGCAGGGGTCCCCACAGGAACACCATATATTTT
TRBJ1-1	.	13	TRBV29-1	.	CSVEGPVNTEAFF	TGCAGCGTTGAAGGACCCGTTAACACTGAAGCTTTCTTT
TRBJ2-3	.	14	TRBV29-1	.	CSVEAVGPTDTQYF	TGCAGCGTTGAAGCCGTGGGGCCCACAGATACGCAGTATTTT
TRBJ2-3	TRBD2	18	TRBV4-2	.	CASSPAGGPMADTDTQYF	TGTGCCAGCAGCCCGGCGGGAGGGCCTATGGCCGACACAGATACGCAGTATTTT
TRBJ2-1	TRBD1	17	TRBV4-3	many	CASSQQQGQGTYNEQFF	TGCGCCAGCAGCCAACAACAGGGACAGGGTACCTACAATGAGCAGTTCTTC
TRBJ1-2	.	12	TRBV6-9	.	CASSYRENGYTF	TGTGCCAGCAGTTACCGGGAGAATGGCTACACCTTC
TRBJ2-3	TRBD1	15	TRBV5-8	many	CASRWTGGSTDTQYF	TGTGCCAGCAGGTGGACAGGGGGCTCCACAGATACGCAGTATTTT
TRBJ1-1	TRBD1	16	TRBV28	many	CASKGTGHVMNTEAFF	TGTGCCAGCAAGGGGACAGGACATGTAATGAACACTGAAGCTTTCTTT
TRBJ2-1	.	15	TRBV12-3/TRBV12-4	many	CASAVGVPSYNEQFF	TGTGCCAGCGCCGTGGGGGTCCCCTCCTACAATGAGCAGTTCTTC
TRBJ2-1	TRBD2	16	TRBV7-3	many	CASSSSGTSGSDEQFF	TGTGCCAGCAGCTCATCCGGGACTAGCGGGAGCGATGAGCAGTTCTTC
TRBJ2-7	TRBD1	13	TRBV12-3/TRBV12-4	many	CASSVADRGGQYF	TGTGCCAGCAGTGTAGCAGACAGGGGCGGGCAGTACTTC
TRBJ1-1	.	13	TRBV5-8	many	CASSPQGQSEAFF	TGTGCCAGCAGCCCTCAGGGCCAATCTGAAGCTTTCTTT
TRBJ2-7	TRBD2	14	TRBV29-1	many	CSVVGLATTYEQYF	TGCAGCGTTGTAGGACTAGCTACAACCTACGAGCAGTACTTC
TRBJ2-5	TRBD2	14	TRBV19	.	CASSRPGLRETQYF	TGTGCCAGTAGTCGACCGGGACTAAGAGAGACCCAGTACTTC
TRBJ2-3	.	16	TRBV20-1	many	CSARKLTGLGSDTQYF	TGCAGTGCTAGGAAATTAACAGGGTTAGGATCAGATACGCAGTATTTT
TRBJ1-4	TRBD1	16	TRBV7-9	.	CASSLMRTGRGEKLFF	TGTGCCAGCAGCTTAATGAGGACAGGGCGAGGTGAAAAACTGTTTTTT
TRBJ2-1	TRBD2	16	TRBV4-3	few	CASSQAPREGYNEQFF	TGCGCCAGCAGCCAAGCACCGCGGGAGGGGTACAATGAGCAGTTCTTC
TRBJ2-7	.	13	TRBV20-1	few	CSARVGWGLEQYF	TGCAGTGCTAGAGTTGGCTGGGGGCTCGAGCAGTACTTC
TRBJ1-1	.	13	TRBV30	many	CAGNGQMNTEAFF	TGTGCCGGAAACGGACAGATGAACACTGAAGCTTTCTTT